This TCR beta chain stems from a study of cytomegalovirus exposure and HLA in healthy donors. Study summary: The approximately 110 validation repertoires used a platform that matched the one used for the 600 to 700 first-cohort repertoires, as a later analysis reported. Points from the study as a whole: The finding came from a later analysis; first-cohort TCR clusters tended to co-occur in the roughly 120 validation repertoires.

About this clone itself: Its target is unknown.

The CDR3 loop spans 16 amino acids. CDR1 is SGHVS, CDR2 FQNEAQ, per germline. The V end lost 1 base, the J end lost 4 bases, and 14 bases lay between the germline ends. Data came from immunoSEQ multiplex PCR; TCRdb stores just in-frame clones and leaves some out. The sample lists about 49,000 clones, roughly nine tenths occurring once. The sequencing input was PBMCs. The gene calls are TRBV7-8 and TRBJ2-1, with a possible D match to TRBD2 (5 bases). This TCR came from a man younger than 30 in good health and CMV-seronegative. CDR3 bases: TGTGCCAGCAGCTTAGTGAGTAGCGTGATTTACAATGAGCAGTTCTTC. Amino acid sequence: CASSLVSSVIYNEQFF.